The clone carrying this TCR beta chain was picked up a small number of times. The antigen is undetermined. Sequencing used immunoSEQ multiplex PCR; TCRdb keeps in-frame clones, though not all of them. In the table there are roughly 68,000 clones, approximately 78% of which are singletons. This sample was included in a study of vaccination effects on CD4 cells after COVID-19. The wider study: Two recovered convalescent patients were sampled 16 days and one week pre-vaccination. Cultivation was performed at a few million PBMC per well with 8 to 10 IU/ml IL-2 and about 10 ug/ml peptides added.

The germline CDR1 and CDR2 sequences are KGHSH and LQKENI. After removal of 1 base from V and 5 bases from J, the junction contained 6 bases not matched to a gene. The CDR3 spans 15 residues. The study's findings and limits: Newly vaccine-induced clones made up most of the convalescents' post-vaccine spike-reactive clones.

Following a 10-day culture, CD4+ T cells were purified. Documented for the person is a PCR-confirmed SARS-CoV-2 infection occurring between March and December 2020. This TCR was sampled from a human donor who had a prior SARS-CoV-2 infection. The chain combines TRBV18 with TRBJ2-3; 7 positions match TRBD2. The sample consisted of CD4+ T cells from PBMCs cultured without peptide, taken before COVID-19 vaccination. The CDR3 protein is CASSPLSGSGDTQYF. The CDR3 DNA reads as TGTGCCAGCTCACCACTTAGCGGGTCTGGAGATACGCAGTATTTT.